The 14 T cell receptor beta chains given below trace back to one sample, sequenced in a study of blood T cell repertoires in COVID-19. TCRdb keeps only in-frame clones here, not all; method: immunoSEQ multiplex PCR. The sample consists of roughly 160,000 clones, roughly 80% of them appearing once. The material sequenced was PBMCs or T cells enriched from blood (not recorded which). The origin of the receptors is a woman in her sixties who had recovered from COVID-19.

The V call is TRBV5-6, the J call TRBJ1-5; D unresolved. Trimming left V 3 bases short and J 9 bases short, with 10 bases between. The CDR3 extends over 12 amino acids. Germline assignment: CDR1 SGHDT and CDR2 YYEEEE. CDR3 in amino acids: CASSSARGPQHF. The CDR3 nucleotides read TGTGCCAGCAGCTCCGCCCGGGGGCCCCAGCATTTT.

The chain joins TRBV10-1 to TRBJ2-7, with D tentatively TRBD2 (5 bases). Germline V lookup: CDR1 WNHNN, CDR2 SYGVQD (reference sequence). This CDR3 comprises 14 residues. The V and J ends lost 3 bases and 3 bases respectively, with 12 bases between them. The CDR3 region has the DNA TGCGCCAGCAGTGACCGACTAAACTTCTACGAGCAGTACTTC. This codes for CASSDRLNFYEQYF.

The chain links TRBV5-1 to TRBJ2-1, with D perhaps TRBD2 (6 bases). This CDR3 is built from 13 residues. The germline V gene encodes CDR1 SGHRS and CDR2 YFSETQ. Trimming removed 7 bases from V and 6 bases from J, with 14 bases in between. Here the CDR3 reads CASWEEGLNEQFF. The CDR3 nucleotides read TGCGCCAGCTGGGAGGAGGGACTCAATGAGCAGTTCTTC.

The chain couples TRBV2 to TRBJ1-6, with a tentative D call TRBD1 (5 bases). Germline V gives CDR1 SNHLY, CDR2 FYNNEI. The V end lost 8 bases, the J end lost 8 bases, and 19 bases lay between the germline ends. This CDR3 is built from 15 residues. The CDR3 DNA is TGTGCCAGCCGGCAGTGGTCCGGGGGGGATTCACCCCTCCACTTT. Encoded protein: CASRQWSGGDSPLHF.

The chain joins TRBV6-5 to TRBJ1-1; a possible D gene is TRBD1 (5 bases). Trimming took 2 bases from V and 1 from J, leaving 8 bases between them. This CDR3 is 14 amino acids long. The V gene's germline CDR1 is MNHEY and CDR2 SVGAGI. CDR3 in amino acids: CASSYGTQNTEAFF. The CDR3 nucleotides read TGTGCCAGCAGTTACGGGACTCAGAACACTGAAGCTTTCTTT.

The J gene is TRBJ1-1, the V gene TRBV5-4; D not resolved. This CDR3 is 15 amino acids long. Trimming took 1 base from V and 1 from J, leaving 11 bases between them. CDR1 and CDR2 (germline): SGHNT, YYREEE (reference sequence). CDR3 amino acids: CASSLSSAGNTEAFF. For the CDR3, the DNA is TGTGCCAGCAGCTTGAGCTCGGCAGGGAACACTGAAGCTTTCTTT.

The chain links TRBV9 to TRBJ2-7, with 9 bases identical to TRBD1. V lost 2 bases and J lost 1; bases outside the gene matches: 1. The length of the CDR3 is 14 residues. Germline CDR1 SGDLS, CDR2 YYNGEE. The CDR3 sequence is CASSVTGGSYEQYF. CDR3 DNA sequence: TGTGCCAGCAGCGTGACAGGGGGGTCCTACGAGCAGTACTTC.

This clone was seen only a few times. The chain couples TRBV3-1 (or the pseudogene TRBV3-2) to TRBJ2-1, with 8 bases lining up with TRBD1. The germline CDR1 and CDR2 sequences are LGHDT and YNNKEL (reference sequence). The CDR3 runs to 15 residues. Trimming cost V 4 bases and J 8 bases; bases outside gene matches: 10. The CDR3 DNA reads TGTGCCAGCAGCCTCGGAGGGGACAGGAGCTATGAGCAGTTCTTC. Its translation is CASSLGGDRSYEQFF.

J is TRBJ1-5 and V is TRBV7-8; D not certain. Trimming removed 2 bases at V and 3 bases at J, with 11 bases between. The CDR3 consists of 15 residues. Looked up from germline, CDR1 is SGHVS and CDR2 is FQNEAQ. CDR3 DNA sequence: TGTGCCAGCAGCTTACATCAGGCTTACAATCAGCCCCAGCATTTT. Translated, it gives CASSLHQAYNQPQHF.

V gene TRBV3-1 (or the pseudogene TRBV3-2) combines with J gene TRBJ1-3; D uncertain. Germline assignment: CDR1 LGHDT and CDR2 YNNKEL (reference sequence). Trimming left V 4 bases short and J 5 bases short, with 6 bases between. This CDR3 spans 12 amino acids. DNA for the CDR3: TGTGCCAGCAGCCTCCCCAGAAACACCATATATTTT. Amino acid sequence: CASSLPRNTIYF.

The chain couples TRBV9 to TRBJ1-2, with 8 positions matching TRBD1. Losses at the gene ends were 1 base for V and 8 bases for J; bases not matched to a gene: 7. Per the germline V gene, CDR1 is SGDLS and CDR2 is YYNGEE. CDR3 size: 14 residues. CDR3 loop: CASSVLEGTGGYTF. The CDR3 nucleotides are TGTGCCAGCAGCGTATTAGAGGGGACAGGCGGCTACACCTTC.

The V gene is TRBV5-4, the J gene TRBJ2-3, with 8 positions matching TRBD2. Germline CDR1 is SGHNT and CDR2 is YYREEE (reference sequence). CDR3 length equals 17 residues. After removal of 0 bases from V and 9 bases from J, the junction contained 15 bases not matched to a gene. The CDR3 sequence is CASSLGAISGDTATQYF. The DNA for the CDR3 is TGTGCCAGCAGCTTGGGGGCGATTAGCGGGGACACAGCCACGCAGTATTTT.

Only one count was recorded for this clone. The V call is TRBV28, the J call TRBJ2-7; D possibly corresponds to TRBD1 (6 bases). The CDR3 spans 13 residues. Looked up from germline, CDR1 is MDHEN and CDR2 is SYDVKM. Trimming took 6 bases from V and 6 from J, leaving 15 bases between them. CDR3 nucleotides: TGTGCCAGCAGGACAAACAGGGATCGCGAGCAGTACTTC. This gives the protein CASRTNRDREQYF.

V is TRBV5-6 and J is TRBJ1-5; 7 bases align to TRBD1. Looked up from germline, CDR1 is SGHDT and CDR2 is YYEEEE. V lost 3 bases to trimming and J lost 0 bases; unmatched junction nucleotides: 3. The CDR3 totals 15 residues. This CDR3 reads CASSWGTVSNQPQHF. The CDR3 DNA sequence: TGTGCCAGCAGCTGGGGGACAGTTAGCAATCAGCCCCAGCATTTT. The whole variable domain, remainder taken from reference TRBV5-6 and TRBJ1-5, is DAGVTQSPTHLIKTRGQQVTLRCSPKSGHDTVSWYQQALGQGPQFIFQYYEEEERQRGNFPDRFSGHQFPNYSSELNVNALLLGDSALYLCASSWGTVSNQPQHFGDGTRLSIL.